The entry below describes one TCR beta chain. What it binds is unknown. The study reverse transcribed the entire isolated RNA, so it sequenced expressed TCRB transcripts. TCRdb's table, derived via immunoSEQ multiplex PCR, lists solely in-frame clones and lacks some. Here the sample spans approximately 260,000 clones, just over 20% being singletons. This sample is drawn from a study of beta chain features in type 1 diabetes. Study-wide findings and caveats: Patients with Type 1 diabetes showed moderately but significantly shorter TCRB CDR3s in all four CD4+ subsets.

The sequence was obtained from a woman aged 40-49 years with type 1 diabetes. The source material was naive CD4+ T cells from blood.

The CDR3 loop is CASSLGGTSLINEQFF. The CDR3 region has the DNA TGCGCCAGCAGCTTGGGAGGGACTAGCTTGATCAATGAGCAGTTCTTC. V is TRBV5-1 and J is TRBJ2-1, with TRBD2 identical over 9 bases. The germline CDR1 and CDR2 sequences are SGHRS and YFSETQ. This CDR3 has 16 residues. Trimming removed 0 bases from V and 6 bases from J; junction bases left unmatched: 7.